These 12 T cell receptor beta chains came from one sample sequenced in a study of blood T cell repertoires in COVID-19. Sequencing used immunoSEQ multiplex PCR; TCRdb keeps in-frame clones, though not all of them. The table includes roughly 65,000 clones, 75% to 80% detected once. Material: peripheral blood. The receptor set was obtained from a human donor in a cohort sampled during active COVID-19.

J is TRBJ2-1 and V is TRBV29-1; D is uncertain. This CDR3 has 10 residues. Trimming took 4 bases from V and 8 from J, leaving 6 bases between them. Germline CDR1 and CDR2: SQVTM and ANQGSEA. The CDR3 protein is CSVGEYEQFF. CDR3 sequence (DNA): TGCAGCGTTGGCGAGTATGAGCAGTTCTTC.

This clone has a handful of counts. The chain couples TRBV3-1 (or the pseudogene TRBV3-2) to TRBJ2-5; possible D gene TRBD2, 6 bases. The CDR3 has 13 residues. V lost 9 bases, J lost 2 bases, and 13 bases lay in between. The V gene's germline CDR1 is LGHDT and CDR2 YNNKEL (reference sequence). Here the CDR3 DNA reads TGTGCCAGTTCGGGGGTAGGGCAAGAGACCCAGTACTTC. It yields the protein CASSGVGQETQYF.

The V call is TRBV5-6, the J call TRBJ1-5; perhaps TRBD1 as D (5 bases). The CDR3 totals 15 residues. Germline V gene sequence: CDR1 SGHDT, CDR2 YYEEEE. The ends were cut back, 5 bases at V and 0 bases at J, with 12 bases in the middle. CDR3 residues: CASSSRGYSNQPQHF. CDR3 in DNA: TGTGCCAGCAGTTCACGGGGGTATAGCAATCAGCCCCAGCATTTT.

The chain uses TRBV30 and TRBJ1-1; D possibly corresponds to TRBD1 (6 bases). This CDR3 is 16 amino acids long. Deletions cut 7 bases from V and 4 bases from J, with 25 bases between. From germline, CDR1 is GTSNPN and CDR2 SVGIG (reference sequence). The CDR3 DNA is TGTGCCTTATCCCCGGGAATTGGACAGCAGGTCACTGAAGCTTTCTTT. Protein product: CALSPGIGQQVTEAFF.

The chain is built from TRBV30 and TRBJ2-7, with D uncertain. The CDR3 runs 11 residues. V lost 4 bases and J lost 3, with 7 bases in between. Germline loops: CDR1 GTSNPN, CDR2 SVGIG (reference sequence). The CDR3 nucleotides are TGTGCCTGGACAATCAGCTACGAGCAGTACTTC. This gives the protein CAWTISYEQYF.

This chain joins TRBV3-1 (or the pseudogene TRBV3-2) and TRBJ1-5, with D perhaps matching TRBD1 (5 bases). The germline V gene has CDR1 LGHDT and CDR2 YNNKEL (reference sequence). This CDR3 has 14 amino acids. Trimming stripped 0 bases from V and 6 bases from J, with 9 bases between. Written as DNA, the CDR3 is TGTGCCAGCAGCCAAGATCCCAGGGCTCAGCCCCAGCATTTT. It encodes CASSQDPRAQPQHF.

The chain combines TRBV5-5 with TRBJ2-1, with a tentative D call TRBD1 (5 bases). Germline CDR1 and CDR2: SGHKS and YYEKEE (reference sequence). The CDR3 is made up of 15 amino acids. Trimming cost V 0 bases and J 4 bases, with 11 bases left between them. As DNA, the CDR3 is TGTGCCAGCAGCTTGGGGGCAGGGTCATACAATGAGCAGTTCTTC. This codes for CASSLGAGSYNEQFF.

The chain employs TRBV24-1 and TRBJ2-3; 8 bases agree with TRBD2. Germline-derived CDR1 and CDR2 are KGHDR and SFDVKD. V was clipped by 7 bases and J by 1 base; unmatched bases: 6. CDR3 length: 15 amino acids. The CDR3 nucleotides read TGTGCCACCAGCTCCGGGGGGGCTGGCACAGATACGCAGTATTTT. This gives the protein CATSSGGAGTDTQYF.

The V gene is TRBV11-2, the J gene TRBJ2-3; the D gene is possibly TRBD1 (5 bases). CDR3 length equals 14 residues. In germline, CDR1 is SGHAT, CDR2 FQNNGV. Deletions cut 0 bases from V and 3 bases from J, with 7 bases between. This CDR3 reads CASSLDRGTDTQYF. CDR3 DNA sequence: TGTGCCAGCAGCTTAGATAGGGGTACAGATACGCAGTATTTT.

The rearrangement uses TRBV28 and TRBJ2-7; 7 nucleotides line up with TRBD1. V lost 5 bases and J lost 3; bases outside the gene matches: 10. The CDR3 has 15 residues. Germline loops: CDR1 MDHEN, CDR2 SYDVKM. CDR3 sequence reads: CASSPTSRGYYEQYF. CDR3 DNA: TGTGCCAGCAGTCCCACCTCCAGGGGGTACTACGAGCAGTACTTC.

V is TRBV12-3 or TRBV12-4 and J is TRBJ2-7, with D tentatively TRBD1 (6 bases). The V gene lost 7 bases and the J gene lost 3 bases, with 13 bases spanning the gap. The CDR3 loop spans 13 amino acids. In DNA, the CDR3 is TGTGCCAGCACACTTCAGGGGAGCTACGAGCAGTACTTC. As protein: CASTLQGSYEQYF.

V gene TRBV7-9 combines with J gene TRBJ2-3, with 11 bases identical to TRBD2. Germline V CDR1 and CDR2: SEHNR, FQNEAQ (reference sequence). There are 17 residues in the CDR3. V was pared by 5 bases and J by 1 base, with 8 bases of the junction left unmatched. The CDR3 coding sequence is TGTGCCAGCAGCATTAGCGGGAGGGCCAAGGGCACAGATACGCAGTATTTT. This encodes CASSISGRAKGTDTQYF. Complete variable domain (other parts from reference TRBV7-9 and TRBJ2-3): DTGVSQNPRHKITKRGQNVTFRCDPISEHNRLYWYRQTLGQGPEFLTYFQNEAQLEKSRLLSDRFSAERPKGSFSTLEIQRTEQGDSAMYLCASSISGRAKGTDTQYFGPGTRLTVL.